This T cell receptor beta chain was found in a study of T cells in Graves' hyperthyroidism and ophthalmopathy. V lost 2 bases to trimming and J lost 5 bases, with 8 bases between them. The CDR3 runs to 13 residues. Germline CDR1 SNHLY, CDR2 FYNNEI. This clonotype has at least ten counts. Recently diagnosed hyperthyroidism of less than 2 months' duration affected patients aged 18 to 65. Those patients with uncontrolled infection, other autoimmune disease, pregnancy or lactation were excluded. Diagnostic assessment was based on clinical symptoms, serum thyroxine and TRAb, thyroid ultrasound and orbital computed tomography. Template material for amplifying TCR beta CDR3 regions consisted of RNA transcripts. During a first-round RT-PCR of the TCR CDR3, the HTBI primer set was used. TCRdb redid the calling of the multiplex PCR reads with MiXCR, one entry per CDR3 protein. Altogether around 520,000 distinct CDR3 sequences are present, 13% to 15% being singletons, with the ten largest covering 15% to 20%.

The rearrangement joins TRBV2 to TRBJ2-3; D possibly corresponds to TRBD1 (6 bases). This clonotype was sampled from a young woman with Graves' hyperthyroidism. The sample comprised blood. CDR3: CASSERGRDTQYF. CDR3 DNA: TGTGCCAGCAGTGAAAGGGGGAGAGATACGCAGTATTTT.